This TCR beta chain is from a study of CD8 T cells in ankylosing spondylitis. Overall study findings and caveats: The study identified a TCR beta motif of under 10 highly homologous variants that appeared characteristic of ankylosing spondylitis blood. Earlier authors reported some of these motif variants in reactive arthritis synovial fluid and blood.

In its sample, this clonotype was seen a few times. Its matching antigen is unknown. 5'-RACE, quantitative and with molecular barcodes, yielded the TCR beta libraries. Via MiXCR, TCRdb re-called the 5' RACE reads, giving one row per CDR3 protein. The sample lists a few hundred thousand distinct CDR3 sequences, 20% occurring once. The CDR3 runs to 13 residues. V was pared by 7 bases and J by 3 bases, with 12 bases between. This TCR derives from a male donor with ankylosing spondylitis or in good health (not recorded which). The chain couples TRBV12-3 or TRBV12-4 to TRBJ1-1; D is perhaps TRBD1 (5 bases). The sequencing input was blood, either unsorted or a sorted T cell fraction (not recorded which). The CDR3 bases are TGTGCCAGCACCTACCAAGGGGACACTGAAGCTTTCTTT. Translating it yields CASTYQGDTEAFF.